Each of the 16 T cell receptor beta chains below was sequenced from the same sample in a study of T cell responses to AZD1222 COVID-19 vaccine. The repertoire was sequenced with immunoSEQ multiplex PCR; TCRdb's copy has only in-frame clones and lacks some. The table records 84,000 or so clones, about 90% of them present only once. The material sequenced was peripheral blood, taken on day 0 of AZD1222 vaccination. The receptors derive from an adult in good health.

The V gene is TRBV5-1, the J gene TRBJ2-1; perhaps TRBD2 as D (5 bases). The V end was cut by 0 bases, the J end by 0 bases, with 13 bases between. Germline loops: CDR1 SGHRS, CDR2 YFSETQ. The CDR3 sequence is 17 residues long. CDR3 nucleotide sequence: TGCGCCAGCAGCTTGGGTGGGAGTCGCAGCTCCTACAATGAGCAGTTCTTC. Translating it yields CASSLGGSRSSYNEQFF.

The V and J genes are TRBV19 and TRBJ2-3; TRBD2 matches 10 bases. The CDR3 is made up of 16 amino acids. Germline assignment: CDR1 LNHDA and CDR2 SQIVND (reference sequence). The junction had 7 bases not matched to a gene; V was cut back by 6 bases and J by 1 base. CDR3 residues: CASRELAGGRTDTQYF. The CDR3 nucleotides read TGTGCCAGTAGAGAATTAGCGGGAGGACGCACAGATACGCAGTATTTT.

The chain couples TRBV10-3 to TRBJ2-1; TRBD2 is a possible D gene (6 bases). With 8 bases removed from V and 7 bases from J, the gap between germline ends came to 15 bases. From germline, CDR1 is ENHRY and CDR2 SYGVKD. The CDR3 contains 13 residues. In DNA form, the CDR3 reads TGTGCCATCGCCAGGACTGGGGGGAATGAGCAGTTCTTC. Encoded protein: CAIARTGGNEQFF.

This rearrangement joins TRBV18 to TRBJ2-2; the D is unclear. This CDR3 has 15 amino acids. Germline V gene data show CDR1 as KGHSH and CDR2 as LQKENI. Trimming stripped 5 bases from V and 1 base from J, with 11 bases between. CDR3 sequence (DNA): TGTGCCAGCTCAAGAGGCGATAGGAACACCGGGGAGCTGTTTTTT. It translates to CASSRGDRNTGELFF.

The CDR3, as DNA: TGTGCCAGCTCACAGGGAGGAGGCAATCAGCCCCAGCATTTT. Protein product: CASSQGGGNQPQHF. The chain employs TRBV18 and TRBJ1-5; D remains ambiguous. This CDR3 contains 14 residues. V was pared by 4 bases and J by 2 bases, with 9 bases between. The germline V gene encodes CDR1 KGHSH and CDR2 LQKENI.

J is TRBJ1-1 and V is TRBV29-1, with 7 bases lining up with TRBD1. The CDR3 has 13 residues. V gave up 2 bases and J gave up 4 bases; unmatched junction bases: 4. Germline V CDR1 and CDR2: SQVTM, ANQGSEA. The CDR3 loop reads CSVERGGGTEAFF. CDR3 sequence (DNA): TGCAGCGTTGAAAGAGGGGGCGGCACTGAAGCTTTCTTT. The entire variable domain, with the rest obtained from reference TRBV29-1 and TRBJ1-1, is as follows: SAVISQKPSRDICQRGTSLTIQCQVDSQVTMMFWYRQQPGQSLTLIATANQGSEATYESGFVIDKFPISRPNLTFSTLTVSNMSPEDSSIYLCSVERGGGTEAFFGQGTRLTVV.

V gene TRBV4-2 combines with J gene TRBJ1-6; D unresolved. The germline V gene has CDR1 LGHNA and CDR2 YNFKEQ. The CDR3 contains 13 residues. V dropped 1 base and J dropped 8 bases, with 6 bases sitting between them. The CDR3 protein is CASSQGTDSPLHF. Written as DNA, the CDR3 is TGTGCCAGCAGCCAAGGGACCGATTCACCCCTCCACTTT.

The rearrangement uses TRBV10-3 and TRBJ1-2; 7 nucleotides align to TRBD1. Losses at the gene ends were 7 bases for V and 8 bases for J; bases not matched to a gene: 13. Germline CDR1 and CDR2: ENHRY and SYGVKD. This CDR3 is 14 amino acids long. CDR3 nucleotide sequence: TGTGCCATCACTAAGGGACAGACCTCCCTGGGCTACACCTTC. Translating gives CAITKGQTSLGYTF.

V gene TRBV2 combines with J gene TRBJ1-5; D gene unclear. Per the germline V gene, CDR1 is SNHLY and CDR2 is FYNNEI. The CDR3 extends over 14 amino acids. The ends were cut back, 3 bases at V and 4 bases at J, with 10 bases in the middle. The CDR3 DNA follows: TGTGCCAGCAGTGAGTTGGTGGGAAATCAGCCCCAGCATTTT. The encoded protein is CASSELVGNQPQHF.

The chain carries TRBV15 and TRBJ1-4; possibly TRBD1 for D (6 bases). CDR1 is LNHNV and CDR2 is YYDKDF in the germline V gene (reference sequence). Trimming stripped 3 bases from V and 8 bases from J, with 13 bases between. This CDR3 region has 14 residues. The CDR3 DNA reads TGTGCCACCAGCAGGGACAGCCGGGAAGAAAAACTGTTTTTT. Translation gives CATSRDSREEKLFF.

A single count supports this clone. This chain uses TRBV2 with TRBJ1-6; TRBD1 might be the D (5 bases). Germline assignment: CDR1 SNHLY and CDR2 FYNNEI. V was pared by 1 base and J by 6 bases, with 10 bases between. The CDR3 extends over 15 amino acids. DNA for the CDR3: TGTGCCAGCAGTGAAGATGGACAAGCTAATTCACCCCTCCACTTT. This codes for CASSEDGQANSPLHF.

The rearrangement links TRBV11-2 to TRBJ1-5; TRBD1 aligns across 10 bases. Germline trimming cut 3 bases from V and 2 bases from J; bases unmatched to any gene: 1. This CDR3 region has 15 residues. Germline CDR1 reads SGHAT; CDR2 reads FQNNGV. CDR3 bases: TGTGCCAGCAGCTTGACAGGGGGCCGCAATCAGCCCCAGCATTTT. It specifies CASSLTGGRNQPQHF.

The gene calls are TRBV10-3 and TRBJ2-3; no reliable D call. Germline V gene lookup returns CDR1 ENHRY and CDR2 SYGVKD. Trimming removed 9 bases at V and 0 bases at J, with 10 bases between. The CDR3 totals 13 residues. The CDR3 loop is CAIGEQSTDTQYF. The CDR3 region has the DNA TGTGCCATAGGAGAGCAAAGCACAGATACGCAGTATTTT.

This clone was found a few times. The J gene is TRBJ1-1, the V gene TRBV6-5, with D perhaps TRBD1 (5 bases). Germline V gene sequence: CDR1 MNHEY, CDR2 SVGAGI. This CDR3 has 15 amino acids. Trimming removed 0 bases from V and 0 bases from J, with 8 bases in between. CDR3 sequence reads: CASSYSGVMNTEAFF. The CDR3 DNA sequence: TGTGCCAGCAGTTACTCGGGGGTGATGAACACTGAAGCTTTCTTT.

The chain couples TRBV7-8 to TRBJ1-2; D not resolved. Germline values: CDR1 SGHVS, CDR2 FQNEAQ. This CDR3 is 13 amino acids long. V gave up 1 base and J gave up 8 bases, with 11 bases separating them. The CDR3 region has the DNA TGTGCCAGCAGCTTAGGGCCTGGCTTGGGCTACACCTTC. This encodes CASSLGPGLGYTF.

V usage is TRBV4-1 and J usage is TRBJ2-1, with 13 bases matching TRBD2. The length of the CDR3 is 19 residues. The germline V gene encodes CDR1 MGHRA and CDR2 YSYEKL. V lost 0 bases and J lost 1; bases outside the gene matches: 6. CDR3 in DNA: TGCGCCAGCAGCCAAGAGATACTAGCGGGAGGGCGGTCCTACAATGAGCAGTTCTTC. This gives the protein CASSQEILAGGRSYNEQFF.